Listed below are T cell receptor beta chains from one sample, sequenced in a study of T cell responses to AZD1222 COVID-19 vaccine. Here immunoSEQ multiplex PCR was the method, and the copy in TCRdb shows in-frame clones only, minus some. This sample has some 100,000 clones; 85% to 90% occur once, and the top ten carry about 3%. The material sequenced was peripheral blood, taken on day 0 of AZD1222 vaccination. These receptors all stem from an adult in good health. Both conserved end residues are part of each CDR3.

J,V,CDR3
TRBJ2-7,TRBV6-5,CASRAGQLSSYEQYF
TRBJ1-3,TRBV30,CAWGGEVRTGNTIYF
TRBJ1-3,TRBV3-1/TRBV3-2,CASSQEYRSSGNTIYF
TRBJ1-6,TRBV6-2/TRBV6-3,CASSTRQGESSPLHF
TRBJ1-6,TRBV7-3,CASSLDRSSPLHF
TRBJ1-2,TRBV29-1,CSVVGLFGYTF
TRBJ1-2,TRBV2,CASRLTASNVNYGYTF
TRBJ2-7,TRBV27,CASSLGLAGWYEQYF
TRBJ1-2,TRBV3-1/TRBV3-2,CASSLLYSYGYTF
TRBJ1-2,TRBV3-1/TRBV3-2,CASRPHRDRGGGYTF
TRBJ1-6,TRBV27,CASSFGRWNSPLHF
TRBJ1-1,TRBV10-3,CAISGDTEAFF
TRBJ1-5,TRBV6-5,CASSYSGRRGNQPQHF
TRBJ2-1,TRBV12-3/TRBV12-4,CASSFAGASEQFF
TRBJ1-5,TRBV6-2/TRBV6-3,CASSQDRVVGGNSNQPQHF
TRBJ1-5,TRBV28,CASSRRGISQPQHF
TRBJ2-2,TRBV7-2,CASSLARANTGELFF
TRBJ1-4,TRBV7-2,CASSLDLATNEKLFF
TRBJ1-1,TRBV7-2,CASSLTQTAPEAFF
TRBJ1-1,TRBV5-4,CASSADKLTGGFTEAFF
TRBJ1-5,TRBV28,CASREGYQPQHF
TRBJ1-6,TRBV7-2,CASSLGGGRGSPLHF
TRBJ1-6,TRBV3-1/TRBV3-2,CASSQGGGVGSPLHF
TRBJ1-2,TRBV7-8,CASSLAGSYGYTF
TRBJ2-7,TRBV9,CASSVGQGVTEQYF
TRBJ2-7,TRBV5-1,CASSFTRDGYEQYF
TRBJ2-3,TRBV7-3,CASSLTTRGGRSTDTQYF
TRBJ1-1,TRBV12-3/TRBV12-4,CASRSPANTEAFF
TRBJ2-7,TRBV5-4,CASSPLGGTYEQYF
TRBJ2-3,TRBV30,CAWRTGRTDTQYF
TRBJ2-3,TRBV7-2,CASSLVSSPLGDTQYF
TRBJ1-6,TRBV5-6,CASSLSGGRLNSPLHF
TRBJ2-4,TRBV7-2,CASSLGGRSLAKNIQYF
TRBJ2-1,TRBV30,CAWTGGFGDEQFF
TRBJ1-1,TRBV5-1,CASSLSTEGTEAFF
TRBJ1-3,TRBV7-2,CASSLRGNGNTIYF
TRBJ1-2,TRBV28,CASSLSAESYTF
TRBJ2-1,TRBV18,CASSPPVGGTETSGGSYNEQFF
TRBJ1-1,TRBV27,CASSFNLDISKAFF
TRBJ2-7,TRBV6-2/TRBV6-3,CASSNSGGSYEQYF
TRBJ1-1,TRBV14,CASSQTAGWARNTEAFF
TRBJ2-1,TRBV11-2,CASSLRASGGLEQFF
TRBJ2-3,TRBV7-2,CASSPGLPTQYF
TRBJ2-2,TRBV11-1,CASSPRTPANTGELFF
TRBJ2-7,TRBV6-5,CASNQDWQLHEQYF
TRBJ2-1,TRBV6-5,CASSYSRIGMDEQFF
TRBJ1-1,TRBV6-1,CASSEGLGDAEAFF
TRBJ1-1,TRBV19,CATGVHGAALNTEAFF
TRBJ2-7,TRBV4-3,CASSQDTLSYEQYF
TRBJ2-7,TRBV11-2,CASSLEGFSYEQYF
TRBJ2-1,TRBV27,CASSLTGRNNEQFF
TRBJ1-2,TRBV12-3/TRBV12-4,CASSWGQNYGYTF
TRBJ1-2,TRBV18,CASSRGYGYTF
TRBJ1-6,TRBV5-1,CASSLGGSSYNSPLHF
TRBJ1-1,TRBV7-9,CASSRGEAFF
TRBJ1-3,TRBV5-6,CASSLGRRVWGNTIYF
TRBJ1-1,TRBV9,CASSSRPLNTEAFF